This TCR beta chain was recorded in a study of cytomegalovirus exposure and HLA in healthy donors. There are 14 residues in the CDR3. The V segment lost 7 bases and the J segment 1 base; nucleotides outside the gene matches: 8. Germline V gene data show CDR1 as SGHRS and CDR2 as YFSETQ. Study-level results: In an earlier analysis, about 87% or about 30%: the productive usage of most TCR beta V segments.

About this clone: The antigen is undetermined.

This PCR relied on a set of 60 Vbeta primers and 13 Jbeta primers. Assay: immunoSEQ multiplex PCR; the TCRdb copy retains only in-frame clones and omits some. The sample shows about 67,000 clones, roughly 76% of them seen only once. This chain links TRBV5-1 with TRBJ2-7; 7 bases are shared with TRBD2. The sequence derives from a man aged 55 to 70 in good health and CMV-seropositive. Sequenced input: PBMCs. The CDR3 DNA follows: TGCGCCAGCGTCGGGGGGATACCATCCTACGAGCAGTACTTC. Amino acids: CASVGGIPSYEQYF.